This TCR beta chain appears in the sequencing data of a study of technical replicates of blood from a few donors. Trimming removed 1 base at V and 10 bases at J, with 9 bases between. In germline, CDR1 is LGHNA, CDR2 YSLEER. The CDR3 spans 12 residues. Repertoires were generated with immunoSEQ multiplex PCR, while TCRdb's copy carries only in-frame clones and drops some. This table holds about 72,000 clones, roughly 90% found once. The V and J genes are TRBV4-3 and TRBJ2-3, with D possibly matching TRBD2 (5 bases). This sequence was found in a human donor in good health. Sequenced material: T cells isolated from PBMCs. Here the CDR3 DNA reads TGCGCCAGCAGCCAAGCGGCCGGGGCGCAGTATTTT. As protein: CASSQAAGAQYF.